Shown below are 21 T cell receptor beta chains from a single sample sequenced in a study of a mutant IDH1 vaccine in newly diagnosed glioma. Time point in this sample: baseline, week 1 (first vaccination visit). Treatment specified: pre-vaccination baseline after standard-of-care therapy. The method was immunoSEQ multiplex PCR; TCRdb's version includes in-frame clones alone and lacks a portion of them. The sample holds 85,000 to 100,000 clones, approximately 83% seen once. The specimen comprised PBMCs, sampled from a glioma patient treated with radiotherapy, temozolomide or both. The receptors derive from a woman aged 45-65 years with glioma.

The CDR3 region has the DNA TGTGCCAGCAGCTTAGAGGCGGGGGGTTACTACGAGCAGTACTTC. Its translation is CASSLEAGGYYEQYF. The V call is TRBV7-2, the J call TRBJ2-7, with 8 bases lining up with TRBD2. The germline CDR1 and CDR2 sequences are SGHTA and FQGNSA. This CDR3 contains 15 residues. J gave up 3 bases and V 1 base, and 5 bases lay outside the gene matches.

The chain combines TRBV6-1 with TRBJ1-3; 10 bases agree with TRBD1. V lost 6 bases, J lost 8 bases, and 7 bases stayed unmatched. CDR1 is MNHNS, CDR2 SASEGT, per germline. This CDR3 comprises 14 residues. Here the CDR3 DNA reads TGTGCCAGCAGCCCGGGACAGGGGAAAGACACCATATATTTT. Its translation: CASSPGQGKDTIYF.

The rearrangement uses TRBV6-6 and TRBJ1-1; 12 bases are a match to TRBD1. After removal of 2 bases from V and 4 bases from J, the junction contained 5 bases not matched to a gene. The CDR3 consists of 16 residues. Germline V gene data show CDR1 as MNHNY and CDR2 as SVGAGI (reference sequence). CDR3 amino acids: CASSYGGQGARTEAFF. The CDR3 nucleotides are TGTGCCAGCAGTTACGGGGGACAGGGGGCGCGCACTGAAGCTTTCTTT.

Remarks on this clone: At one boundary the junction diverges from the germline segment, which might be a read error. The chain recombines TRBV7-8 with TRBJ2-7, with D possibly being TRBD1 or TRBD2 (6 bases each). The CDR3 runs 15 residues. Germline lookup yields CDR1 SGHVS and CDR2 FQNEAQ. CDR3 loop: CASSLGGRPSDEQYF. The CDR3 DNA follows: TGTGCCAGCAGCCTCGGGGGCCGGCCCTCCGACGAGCAGTACTTC.

V usage is TRBV5-6 and J usage is TRBJ2-3; the D is unclear. Germline V lookup: CDR1 SGHDT, CDR2 YYEEEE. The ends were cut back, 2 bases at V and 0 bases at J, with 4 bases in the middle. CDR3 size: 13 residues. The DNA of the CDR3 is TGTGCCAGCAGCTTATGGAGCACAGATACGCAGTATTTT. This translates into CASSLWSTDTQYF.

The chain employs TRBV2 and TRBJ1-1; D remains ambiguous. The length of the CDR3 is 15 residues. The germline V gene has CDR1 SNHLY and CDR2 FYNNEI. The V and J ends lost 2 bases and 7 bases respectively, with 17 bases between them. The CDR3, as DNA: TGTGCCAGCAGTGAAAGTGTACGGGGATCGGGTGAAGCTTTCTTT. Its protein product is CASSESVRGSGEAFF.

The chain's CDR3 is CASSPRGPGNTEAFF. CDR3 coding DNA: TGTGCCAGCTCACCAAGAGGGCCCGGGAACACTGAAGCTTTCTTT. The genes are TRBV18 and TRBJ1-1; D ambiguous. The CDR3 sequence is 15 residues long. V was shortened by 2 bases and J by 1 base, with 11 bases between the two germline ends. Germline values: CDR1 KGHSH, CDR2 LQKENI.

This chain links TRBV7-3 with TRBJ1-1; the D gene is possibly TRBD1 (5 bases). The V gene's germline CDR1 is SGHTA and CDR2 FQGTGA. The CDR3 length is 11 residues. Trimming removed 4 bases at V and 7 bases at J, with 7 bases between. The CDR3 is CASSSGDEAFF. CDR3 nucleotides: TGTGCCAGCAGCTCGGGGGATGAAGCTTTCTTT. Together with reference TRBV7-3 and TRBJ1-1, the CDR3 gives the full variable domain: GAGVSQTPSNKVTEKGKYVELRCDPISGHTALYWYRQSLGQGPEFLIYFQGTGAADDSGLPNDRFFAVRPEGSVSTLKIQRTERGDSAVYLCASSSGDEAFFGQGTRLTVV.

The chain recombines TRBV6-1 with TRBJ2-3; D gene uncertain. The CDR3 contains 16 residues. Germline assignment: CDR1 MNHNS and CDR2 SASEGT. The ends were cut back, 2 bases at V and 0 bases at J, with 12 bases in the middle. The DNA of the CDR3 is TGTGCCAGCAGTGAACAGCCCCCGACTAGCACAGATACGCAGTATTTT. Its protein product is CASSEQPPTSTDTQYF.

The chain links TRBV28 to TRBJ1-5; unclear D gene. V was trimmed by 8 bases and J by 1 base, leaving 6 bases between them. CDR3 size: 12 residues. Germline V gene data show CDR1 as MDHEN and CDR2 as SYDVKM. The CDR3 reads CASGLSNQPQHF. Written as DNA, the CDR3 is TGTGCCAGCGGATTAAGCAATCAGCCCCAGCATTTT.

This clone occurred a few times. J is TRBJ1-6 and V is TRBV6-1, with D hard to call. The V end lost 3 bases, the J end lost 7 bases, and 7 bases lay between the germline ends. There are 13 residues in the CDR3. The germline V gene encodes CDR1 MNHNS and CDR2 SASEGT. The CDR3 DNA is TGTGCCAGCAGTGATTGGGAGAATTCACCCCTCCACTTT. It codes for CASSDWENSPLHF.

This chain connects TRBV23-1 to TRBJ2-7, with D perhaps TRBD1 (6 bases). TRBV23-1 is noted as an ORF with a role that remains uncertain. This CDR3 has 15 residues. V was shortened by 4 bases and J by 2 bases, with 15 bases between the two germline ends. The CDR3 spells CASSLRRDTPYEQYF. For the CDR3, the DNA is TGCGCCAGCAGTCTTCGCCGGGACACTCCCTACGAGCAGTACTTC.

V and J are TRBV27 and TRBJ2-7; TRBD1 matches 8 bases. CDR1 and CDR2 (germline): MNHEY, SMNVEV (reference sequence). Germline trimming cut 5 bases from V and 1 base from J; bases unmatched to any gene: 10. The CDR3 runs 16 residues. The CDR3 DNA sequence: TGTGCCAGCAGTCCCCTTTACGGGACAGGATCCTACGAGCAGTACTTC. Translation: CASSPLYGTGSYEQYF.

V usage is TRBV9 and J usage is TRBJ1-1; D might be TRBD1 (6 bases). V lost 4 bases and J 1 base, leaving 14 bases between the germline ends. There are 15 residues in the CDR3. CDR1 SGDLS and CDR2 YYNGEE come from the germline V gene. CDR3 coding DNA: TGTGCCAGCAGCTCAACCGGCAGGGGGAACACTGAAGCTTTCTTT. Protein sequence: CASSSTGRGNTEAFF.

The chain employs TRBV9 and TRBJ1-3; D unresolved. V lost 0 bases and J 4 bases, leaving 14 bases between the germline ends. The CDR3 has 16 amino acids. Germline CDR1 reads SGDLS; CDR2 reads YYNGEE. Written as DNA, the CDR3 is TGTGCCAGCAGCGTAGGTCAGGAGGGTTTAGGAAACACCATATATTTT. Translation: CASSVGQEGLGNTIYF.

The chain links TRBV2 to TRBJ2-7; D is unclear. Germline V gives CDR1 SNHLY, CDR2 FYNNEI. V was pared by 6 bases and J by 5 bases, with 5 bases between. This CDR3 spans 10 amino acids. CDR3 in amino acids: CASRGHEQYF. As DNA, the CDR3 is TGTGCCAGCAGGGGTCACGAGCAGTACTTC.

V usage is TRBV25-1 and J usage is TRBJ1-3, with D unresolved. In germline, CDR1 is MGHDK, CDR2 SYGVNS. The CDR3 totals 15 residues. The germline V and J ends were trimmed by 2 bases and 2 bases, with 10 bases remaining between them. CDR3 sequence (DNA): TGTGCCAGCAGTGAAGGCAGAATCCCTGGAAACACCATATATTTT. Amino acids: CASSEGRIPGNTIYF. The full variable domain, its missing parts supplied by reference TRBV25-1 and TRBJ1-3, is EADIYQTPRYLVIGTGKKITLECSQTMGHDKMYWYQQDPGMELHLIHYSYGVNSTEKGDLSSESTVSRIRTEHFPLTLESARPSHTSQYLCASSEGRIPGNTIYFGEGSWLTVV.

The J gene is TRBJ2-7, the V gene TRBV11-3; 10 bases line up with TRBD1. CDR1 is SGHNT and CDR2 is YENEEA in the germline V gene. V gave up 5 bases and J gave up 4 bases; unmatched junction bases: 8. The CDR3 is 15 residues long. CDR3 bases: TGTGCCAGCAGCGGGACGACAGGGGGCGCGTACGAGCAGTACTTC. Its protein is CASSGTTGGAYEQYF.

V gene TRBV7-2 combines with J gene TRBJ1-4, with D maybe TRBD1 (6 bases). V lost 1 base, J lost 3 bases, and 6 bases lay in between. This CDR3 has 14 amino acids. Germline V CDR1 and CDR2: SGHTA, FQGNSA. The CDR3 protein is CASSLGTANEKLFF. The CDR3 bases are TGTGCCAGCAGCTTAGGGACAGCTAATGAAAAACTGTTTTTT.

This clone was detected only once. The chain joins TRBV19 to TRBJ2-7, with D possibly TRBD2 on 5 matching bases. Germline CDR1 LNHDA, CDR2 SQIVND (reference sequence). Deletions cut 3 bases from V and 6 bases from J, with 12 bases between. This CDR3 region has 13 residues. The CDR3 bases are TGTGCCAGTAGTATCCGGAACCGGGGCGAGCAGTACTTC. Amino acid sequence: CASSIRNRGEQYF.

J is TRBJ2-1 and V is TRBV5-1; 9 bases fit TRBD2. The CDR3 has 14 amino acids. CDR1 and CDR2 (germline): SGHRS, YFSETQ. Trimming cost V 4 bases and J 5 bases; bases outside gene matches: 4. The DNA of the CDR3 is TGCGCCAGCAGCCCTAGCGGGGTGAACAATGAGCAGTTCTTC. Translation: CASSPSGVNNEQFF. Full variable domain (outside the CDR3, taken from reference TRBV5-1 and TRBJ2-1): KAGVTQTPRYLIKTRGQQVTLSCSPISGHRSVSWYQQTPGQGLQFLFEYFSETQRNKGNFPGRFSGRQFSNSRSEMNVSTLELGDSALYLCASSPSGVNNEQFFGPGTRLTVL.